This TCR beta chain was sequenced during a study of human T cells and chemical hapten exposure. As for the study in general: 2% DPC applied to a roughly 2 cm by roughly 2 cm arm area sensitized donors. The study enrolled mostly female patients with alopecia areata, totalis or universalis.

Authors' data handling: Individual samples carried between about 20,000 and 700,000 TCRs, with some 100,000 as the median. TCRdb reprocessed the RACE reads with MiXCR, giving one entry per CDR3 protein. TCRdb, rather than the study authors, made the V and J calls. The sample lists some 350,000 distinct CDR3 sequences, around 7% seen once, with 8% to 9% in the top ten. Time point of the sample: patch test 1, 2 weeks after DPC sensitization. Treatment defined: therapeutic diphenylcyclopropenone sensitization with weekly scalp DPC. Unfractionated whole blood served as the source for total RNA extraction. The CDR3 length is 18 residues. V gave up 2 bases and J gave up 0 bases; unmatched junction bases: 8. Germline lookup yields CDR1 LGHDT and CDR2 YNNKEL (reference sequence).

This sequence joins TRBV3-1 and TRBJ2-1; 9 positions agree with TRBD1. This sequence was found in a woman under 30 with alopecia areata. Some clones in this sample may be carry-over from other donors' samples. This sample comprised whole blood, obtained in connection with sensitization to the hapten diphenylcyclopropenone (DPC). The CDR3: CASSQSDRGISSYNEQFF. The CDR3 DNA reads as TGTGCCAGCAGCCAATCCGACAGGGGGATAAGCTCCTACAATGAGCAGTTCTTC.